This T cell receptor beta chain was identified in a study of cytomegalovirus exposure and HLA in healthy donors. As for this clone: The antigen is undetermined.

The CDR3 totals 17 residues. Trimming removed 5 bases from V and 8 bases from J; junction bases left unmatched: 16. CDR1 is SGHAT, CDR2 FQDESV, per germline (reference sequence). This PCR relied on a set of 60 Vbeta primers and 13 Jbeta primers. Profiling relied on immunoSEQ multiplex PCR, and the TCRdb table lists in-frame clones only, not all of them. The data show roughly 100,000 clones, with approximately 80% seen just once and approximately 1.5% held by the top ten. Whole-study findings and limits: Roughly uniform depth of sequencing across donors was assumed in presence/absence analyses. The authors listed 150 to 200 TCR beta chains as cytomegalovirus-associated. Equally common other TCR beta chains were less clonally expanded than HLA-associated ones, a later analysis found.

Source material: PBMCs. This chain joins TRBV11-1 and TRBJ2-3; 10 bases line up with TRBD2. The source of this sequence is a woman aged 35 to 49 in good health and CMV-seronegative. The CDR3 DNA follows: TGTGCCAGCAGCCGCGGGGCTAGCGGGAGTAATGTGGCTACGCAGTATTTT. Protein: CASSRGASGSNVATQYF.